This T cell receptor (beta chain) comes out of a study of blood T cell repertoires in COVID-19. Across the whole study: Sample material is recorded as cDNA or gDNA derived from T cells, B-cell-depleted T cells, or PBMCs.

TCRdb's copy holds only in-frame clones and misses some; the assay was immunoSEQ multiplex PCR. Of about 280,000 clones in the sample, around 85% were seen once. Those enrolled, adults aged roughly 18 to 89 years, came from fewer than 25 US areas. The CDR3 length is 13 residues. The germline gives CDR1 SGHVT, CDR2 SQSDAQ. Between the trimmed V and J ends, which lost 6 bases and 2 bases, there was a span of 8 bases. V is TRBV7-4 and J is TRBJ1-5; maybe TRBD1 (6 bases). This sequence was found in a woman aged 45-65 years who had recovered from COVID-19. Sequencing input: PBMCs or T cells enriched from blood (not recorded which). CDR3 nucleotide sequence: TGTGCCAGCAGTAACAGGGGCAATCAGCCCCAGCATTTT. Its protein is CASSNRGNQPQHF.